This T cell receptor beta chain was recorded in a study of blood T cell repertoires in COVID-19. Study at large: The samples span acute and convalescent COVID-19 from the United States, Italy and Spain. The cDNA or gDNA used as material had been derived from T cells, B-cell-depleted T cells, or PBMCs.

Original methodology: How many nucleated cells were present was estimated from reference gene primer amplification. Sequenced by immunoSEQ multiplex PCR; TCRdb stores in-frame clones only, minus some. V, J and clone size were drawn from that table, and D and trimming were deduced from the DNA. The data hold a few hundred thousand clones, with 70% to 90% observed a single time. Germline V gene sequence: CDR1 MNHEY, CDR2 SVGAGI. V lost 8 bases, J lost 5 bases, and 5 bases stayed unmatched. The CDR3 spans 13 residues. This sequence was found in a man aged 55 to 70 with acute or convalescent COVID-19. The specimen sequenced was peripheral blood. V is TRBV6-5 and J is TRBJ1-4; the match to TRBD1 covers 7 bases. CDR3 residues: CASRDRENEKLFF. The CDR3 DNA reads as TGTGCCAGCCGGGACAGAGAGAATGAAAAACTGTTTTTT.